Below are 21 T cell receptor beta chains sequenced from a single sample in a study of T-cell memory formation after mild COVID-19. TCRdb re-derived calls from the 5' RACE reads in MiXCR, one entry per CDR3 protein. The sample shows about 250,000 distinct CDR3 sequences, under 20% of them seen only once. Sample: PBMCs or a T cell subset sorted from them (not recorded which). These receptor sequences come from a man younger than 35 who had mild COVID-19 (a few samples of this study predate the infection). Cell type and time point are not known.

The table lists this clonotype with a few counts. V and J are TRBV2 and TRBJ2-7, with D hard to call. The CDR3 contains 11 residues. V was clipped by 4 bases and J by 3 bases, with 4 bases between them. Per germline, CDR1 SNHLY and CDR2 FYNNEI. The CDR3 loop reads CASSAIYEQYF. The CDR3 DNA follows: TGTGCCAGCAGTGCGATCTACGAGCAGTACTTC.

J is TRBJ2-3 and V is TRBV20-1; 7 nucleotides match TRBD2. The CDR3 extends over 14 amino acids. The junction had 12 bases not matched to a gene; V was cut back by 6 bases and J by 6 bases. Per germline, CDR1 DFQATT and CDR2 SNEGSKA (reference sequence). The CDR3 region has the DNA TGCAGTGCCTACCAGTTGGGGGGGGACGATACGCAGTATTTT. This translates into CSAYQLGGDDTQYF.

Only a few counts were recorded for this clonotype. The chain joins TRBV27 to TRBJ2-1; the match to TRBD1 covers 10 bases. The CDR3 covers 14 residues. J gave up 5 bases and V 2 bases, and 0 bases lay outside the gene matches. In germline, CDR1 is MNHEY, CDR2 SMNVEV (reference sequence). The CDR3 coding sequence is TGTGCCAGCAGTTTAGACAGGGGGCACAATGAGCAGTTCTTC. Encoded protein: CASSLDRGHNEQFF.

This clonotype was picked up a small number of times. The V call is TRBV6-2 or TRBV6-3, the J call TRBJ2-3, with no clear D. The CDR3 totals 11 residues. With 7 bases removed from V and 7 bases from J, the gap between germline ends came to 9 bases. Germline V gene sequence: CDR1 MNHEY, CDR2 SVGEGT. CDR3 loop: CASIGWNTQYF. The CDR3 DNA reads as TGTGCCAGCATAGGGTGGAATACGCAGTATTTT.

The V call is TRBV7-9, the J call TRBJ2-7; D uncertain. Germline V gene data show CDR1 as SEHNR and CDR2 as FQNEAQ (reference sequence). Trimming left V 5 bases short and J 4 bases short, with 15 bases between. The CDR3 has 14 amino acids. The CDR3 loop reads CASSPAPDPYEQYF. CDR3 in DNA: TGTGCCAGCAGCCCGGCCCCCGATCCATACGAGCAGTACTTC. Supplemented by reference TRBV7-9 and TRBJ2-7, the full variable domain reads DTGVSQNPRHKITKRGQNVTFRCDPISEHNRLYWYRQTLGQGPEFLTYFQNEAQLEKSRLLSDRFSAERPKGSFSTLEIQRTEQGDSAMYLCASSPAPDPYEQYFGPGTRLTVT.

Only a few counts were recorded for this clonotype. The V and J genes are TRBV9 and TRBJ1-1, with 8 bases lining up with TRBD1. CDR1 and CDR2 from the germline V gene are SGDLS and YYNGEE. With 1 base clipped from V and 1 base from J, the junction kept 0 bases outside the gene matches. This CDR3 contains 14 residues. The CDR3 sequence is CASSVTGGNTEAFF. The CDR3 DNA sequence: TGTGCCAGCAGCGTAACAGGGGGGAACACTGAAGCTTTCTTT.

This clonotype was seen a few times. The CDR3 DNA is TGTGCCAGCAGCACCGAGGGTTACGAGCAGTACTTC. This gives the protein CASSTEGYEQYF. The chain has TRBV7-9 and TRBJ2-7; tentative D call: TRBD2 (5 bases). Germline loops: CDR1 SEHNR, CDR2 FQNEAQ (reference sequence). The CDR3 extends over 12 amino acids. V gave up 5 bases and J gave up 4 bases, with 9 bases separating them.

This chain joins TRBV5-1 and TRBJ1-1; D gene unclear. The CDR3 is made up of 15 amino acids. The ends were cut back, 3 bases at V and 2 bases at J, with 14 bases in the middle. CDR1 and CDR2 from the germline V gene are SGHRS and YFSETQ. CDR3 in DNA: TGCGCCAGCAGCTCAGGACGGCTTCTAAACACTGAAGCTTTCTTT. Protein product: CASSSGRLLNTEAFF.

This clonotype was picked up a small number of times. The genes are TRBV28 and TRBJ2-5, with D possibly matching TRBD1 (6 bases). The CDR3 covers 11 residues. CDR1 and CDR2 from the germline V gene are MDHEN and SYDVKM. V was clipped by 6 bases and J by 13 bases, with 15 bases between them. CDR3: CASSLSGARYF. In DNA form, the CDR3 reads TGTGCCAGCAGCCTATCAGGGGCCCGGTACTTC.

This clonotype was detected a few times. One junction end does not reproduce the germline sequence, and a read error may be involved. The chain recombines TRBV7-7 with TRBJ2-1; TRBD1 is a possible D gene (5 bases). Looked up from germline, CDR1 is SSHAT and CDR2 is FNYEAQ (reference sequence). The CDR3 has 14 residues. The CDR3 spells CASSLGVSHNEQFF. Here the CDR3 DNA reads TGTGCTAGCAGCTTAGGGGTATCTCACAATGAGCAGTTCTTC.

The chain couples TRBV30 to TRBJ2-7; D not resolved. Per the germline V gene, CDR1 is GTSNPN and CDR2 is SVGIG (reference sequence). CDR3 length equals 14 residues. V was trimmed by 7 bases and J by 6 bases, leaving 22 bases between them. CDR3 sequence reads: CASEPGSNPLEQYF. The CDR3 coding sequence is TGTGCCTCGGAACCGGGCTCGAACCCGCTCGAGCAGTACTTC.

The rearrangement uses TRBV10-2 and TRBJ2-3; the D gene is possibly TRBD1 (5 bases). V was pared by 1 base and J by 1 base, with 12 bases between. This CDR3 is built from 16 residues. Germline loops: CDR1 WSHSY, CDR2 SAAADI. CDR3 protein: CASSEFQQVGTDTQYF. The CDR3, as DNA: TGCGCCAGCAGTGAGTTCCAACAGGTCGGCACAGATACGCAGTATTTT.

Only a few counts were recorded for this clonotype. This may be a read error: a much more frequent sequence differs by one nucleotide. The genes are TRBV7-7 and TRBJ2-3; possibly TRBD1 for D (5 bases). There are 14 residues in the CDR3. V gave up 1 base and J gave up 1 base, with 6 bases separating them. Germline-derived CDR1 and CDR2 are SSHAT and FNYEAQ (reference sequence). CDR3: CASSLGQRTDTQYF. In DNA form, the CDR3 reads TGTGCCAGCAGCTTAGGACAGCGCACAGATACGCAGTATTTT.

The chain links TRBV10-2 to TRBJ2-1; 7 nucleotides line up with TRBD2. V dropped 6 bases and J dropped 9; count of bases not matched to a gene: 11. The germline CDR1 and CDR2 sequences are WSHSY and SAAADI. This CDR3 has 14 amino acids. The CDR3 sequence: CASRGDSGGSEQFF. CDR3 coding DNA: TGCGCCAGCAGGGGGGACTCCGGCGGGAGTGAGCAGTTCTTC.

This clonotype was seen once. The chain links TRBV7-3 to TRBJ1-4, with D unclear. Germline lookup yields CDR1 SGHTA and CDR2 FQGTGA. CDR3 length: 14 amino acids. Trimming shortened V by 6 bases and J by 7 bases, and 15 bases separated the two germline ends. CDR3 protein: CASSPGARIEKLFF. The DNA of the CDR3 is TGTGCCAGCAGTCCGGGCGCCCGTATTGAAAAACTGTTTTTT.

This clonotype was seen more than once but under ten times. The J gene is TRBJ2-7, the V gene TRBV12-3 or TRBV12-4, with TRBD2 identical over 7 bases. V lost 3 bases, J lost 3 bases, and 5 bases stayed unmatched. This CDR3 region has 14 residues. CDR3 sequence: CASSFGAGYYEQYF. The CDR3 DNA reads as TGTGCCAGCAGTTTCGGAGCGGGGTACTACGAGCAGTACTTC.

In its sample, this clonotype was seen a few times. The gene calls are TRBV27 and TRBJ2-1, with 9 bases that match TRBD2. Per the germline V gene, CDR1 is MNHEY and CDR2 is SMNVEV (reference sequence). This CDR3 region has 15 residues. The V segment lost 1 base and the J segment 8 bases; nucleotides outside the gene matches: 6. CDR3 sequence: CASSLLGGGVHEQFF. Here the CDR3 DNA reads TGTGCCAGCAGTTTATTAGGCGGGGGGGTCCATGAGCAGTTCTTC.

The J gene is TRBJ2-7, the V gene TRBV10-3; D is perhaps TRBD1 (5 bases). Trimming pared 8 bases from V and 5 bases from J, leaving 16 bases between. CDR3 size: 13 residues. Germline assignment: CDR1 ENHRY and CDR2 SYGVKD. The CDR3 DNA is TGTGCCATCGGGGCGGTCCCAACTGACGAGCAGTACGTC. This translates into CAIGAVPTDEQYV.

Ten or more counts support this clonotype. The CDR3 protein is CASSLIGRTNTGELFF. CDR3 bases: TGTGCCAGCAGCTTAATAGGGCGGACGAACACCGGGGAGCTGTTTTTT. The rearrangement joins TRBV7-9 to TRBJ2-2; D unresolved. Per the germline V gene, CDR1 is SEHNR and CDR2 is FQNEAQ (reference sequence). The CDR3 extends over 16 amino acids. V lost 2 bases and J lost 0, with 10 bases in between. Full variable domain (rest looked up from reference TRBV7-9 and TRBJ2-2): DTGVSQNPRHKITKRGQNVTFRCDPISEHNRLYWYRQTLGQGPEFLTYFQNEAQLEKSRLLSDRFSAERPKGSFSTLEIQRTEQGDSAMYLCASSLIGRTNTGELFFGEGSRLTVL.

This chain uses TRBV28 with TRBJ2-3; the D gene is possibly TRBD2 (7 bases). From germline, CDR1 is MDHEN and CDR2 SYDVKM. This CDR3 has 13 amino acids. The CDR3 region is CAATGGATDTQYF. The CDR3 bases are TGTGCAGCTACGGGGGGCGCAACAGATACGCAGTATTTT.

This clonotype was counted only a few times. V usage is TRBV7-9 and J usage is TRBJ2-2, with D perhaps matching TRBD2 (6 bases). V lost 3 bases, J lost 4 bases, and 15 bases lay in between. Germline CDR1 reads SEHNR; CDR2 reads FQNEAQ (reference sequence). CDR3 size: 16 residues. The CDR3 loop is CASSFGAGYVTGELFF. CDR3 DNA sequence: TGTGCCAGCAGCTTTGGGGCGGGGTACGTCACCGGGGAGCTGTTTTTT.